These T cell receptor beta chains were read from a single sample in a study of blood T cells in healthy people across ages. TCRdb redid the calling of the 5' RACE reads with MiXCR, one entry per CDR3 protein. The profile covers roughly 930,000 distinct CDR3 sequences, with about 48% appearing a single time and around an eighth taken by the ten largest. Sequenced sample: blood. Receptor source: a man in his thirties or forties in good health. The CDR3 runs from the conserved cysteine through the conserved F or W. Fields, in order: CDR3 length, V gene, J gene, D gene, clone size, CDR3 DNA, CDR3 protein. D genes are given only for firm matches. The size field is filled for only some rows; it gives once, few, many or a size class.

CDR3 length: 12; V gene: TRBV4-1; J gene: TRBJ1-1; D gene: NA; clone size: NA; CDR3 DNA: TGCGCCAGCGGGTCCCGGGCGACTGAAGCTTTCTTT; CDR3 protein: CASGSRATEAFF
CDR3 length: 19; V gene: TRBV9; J gene: TRBJ1-3; D gene: TRBD1; clone size: NA; CDR3 DNA: TGTGCCAGCAGCGCCGGGGACAGGGTTGGGAGATTCTCTGGAAACACCACATATTTT; CDR3 protein: CASSAGDRVGRFSGNTTYF
CDR3 length: 16; V gene: TRBV27; J gene: TRBJ1-6; D gene: NA; clone size: few; CDR3 DNA: TGTGCCAGCAGCCCAGCGAGGAGCTCCTATAATTCACCCCTCCACTTT; CDR3 protein: CASSPARSSYNSPLHF
CDR3 length: 16; V gene: TRBV7-2; J gene: TRBJ2-2; D gene: NA; clone size: NA; CDR3 DNA: TGTGCCAGCAGCTCCTGGTGGGGGCAGAACACCGGGGAGCTGTTTTTT; CDR3 protein: CASSSWWGQNTGELFF
CDR3 length: 14; V gene: TRBV11-2; J gene: TRBJ2-3; D gene: NA; clone size: once; CDR3 DNA: TGTGCCAGCAGCCCGCAATGGGTCTCAGATACGCAGTATTTT; CDR3 protein: CASSPQWVSDTQYF
CDR3 length: 12; V gene: TRBV12-3/TRBV12-4; J gene: TRBJ2-3; D gene: NA; clone size: few; CDR3 DNA: TGTGCCAGCAGATCTAGGGCAGATACGCAGTATTTT; CDR3 protein: CASRSRADTQYF
CDR3 length: 12; V gene: TRBV2; J gene: TRBJ1-5; D gene: NA; clone size: NA; CDR3 DNA: TGTGCCAGCCAGTTGACTATACAGCCCCAGCATTTT; CDR3 protein: CASQLTIQPQHF
CDR3 length: 15; V gene: TRBV6-1; J gene: TRBJ2-1; D gene: TRBD2; clone size: NA; CDR3 DNA: TGTGCCAGCAGTAAATCGACGCGGGGGGGCAATGAGCAGTTCTTC; CDR3 protein: CASSKSTRGGNEQFF
CDR3 length: 15; V gene: TRBV12-3/TRBV12-4; J gene: TRBJ2-3; D gene: NA; clone size: NA; CDR3 DNA: TGTGCCAGCAGTTTATCGGACAGCCGCACAGATACGCAGTATTTT; CDR3 protein: CASSLSDSRTDTQYF
CDR3 length: 17; V gene: TRBV7-8; J gene: TRBJ2-5; D gene: NA; clone size: NA; CDR3 DNA: TGTGCCAGCAGCTCCTCGGGCGCGTGGGGGTGGCGAGAGACCCAGTACTTC; CDR3 protein: CASSSSGAWGWRETQYF
CDR3 length: 15; V gene: TRBV5-1; J gene: TRBJ1-5; D gene: NA; clone size: few; CDR3 DNA: TGCGCCAGCAGCTTGGGGGGGGGCGCCCATCAGCCCCAGCATTTT; CDR3 protein: CASSLGGGAHQPQHF
CDR3 length: 14; V gene: TRBV3-1; J gene: TRBJ2-3; D gene: NA; clone size: once; CDR3 DNA: TGTGCCAGCAGCCAGGGGCCTATGACTAGTACGCAGTATTTT; CDR3 protein: CASSQGPMTSTQYF
CDR3 length: 11; V gene: TRBV7-8; J gene: TRBJ1-1; D gene: NA; clone size: NA; CDR3 DNA: TGTGCCAGCAGCCTCCAGGGACAAGCTTTCTTT; CDR3 protein: CASSLQGQAFF
CDR3 length: 16; V gene: TRBV20-1; J gene: TRBJ2-7; D gene: TRBD1; clone size: few; CDR3 DNA: TGCAGTGCTAGAGTACCGACAGGGGGCGACTCCTACGAGCAGTACTTC; CDR3 protein: CSARVPTGGDSYEQYF
CDR3 length: 14; V gene: TRBV6-5; J gene: TRBJ2-7; D gene: NA; clone size: NA; CDR3 DNA: TGTGCCAGCAGTTCCCAGGGTCCCACCTACGAGCAGTACTTC; CDR3 protein: CASSSQGPTYEQYF
CDR3 length: 17; V gene: TRBV12-3/TRBV12-4; J gene: TRBJ2-3; D gene: TRBD1; clone size: NA; CDR3 DNA: TGTGCCAGCAGTCTCCGTCCCGGGACAGGGGGCACAGATACGCAGTATTTT; CDR3 protein: CASSLRPGTGGTDTQYF
CDR3 length: 19; V gene: TRBV20-1; J gene: TRBJ2-7; D gene: NA; clone size: NA; CDR3 DNA: TGCAGTGCTAGAGATTCCGATTCGGGGACTTCCACAAGTTGGTACGAGCAGTACTTC; CDR3 protein: CSARDSDSGTSTSWYEQYF
CDR3 length: 13; V gene: TRBV20-1; J gene: TRBJ2-7; D gene: NA; clone size: NA; CDR3 DNA: TGCAGTGCTGCCGGGGCGTTGGGGTACGAGCAGTACTTC; CDR3 protein: CSAAGALGYEQYF
CDR3 length: 17; V gene: TRBV25-1; J gene: TRBJ2-1; D gene: TRBD1; clone size: once; CDR3 DNA: TGTGCCAGCAGTGGGTATAGGGACAGGTTTATGTACAATGAGCAGTTCTTC; CDR3 protein: CASSGYRDRFMYNEQFF
CDR3 length: 13; V gene: TRBV5-5; J gene: TRBJ2-7; D gene: NA; clone size: NA; CDR3 DNA: TGTGCCAGCAGTTTGATGAGTACCTACGAGCAGTACTTC; CDR3 protein: CASSLMSTYEQYF
CDR3 length: 13; V gene: TRBV7-9; J gene: TRBJ2-7; D gene: NA; clone size: few; CDR3 DNA: TGTGCCAGCCTTGGGGCCGGAACCTACGAGCAGTACTTC; CDR3 protein: CASLGAGTYEQYF
CDR3 length: 14; V gene: TRBV11-2; J gene: TRBJ2-7; D gene: NA; clone size: once; CDR3 DNA: TGTGCCAGCAACTTAGGACCGTCGCGTCGGGAGCAGTACTTC; CDR3 protein: CASNLGPSRREQYF
CDR3 length: 14; V gene: TRBV20-1; J gene: TRBJ2-7; D gene: TRBD1; clone size: few; CDR3 DNA: TGCAGTGCTAGAGACGGGACAGGGATCTACGAGCAGTACTTC; CDR3 protein: CSARDGTGIYEQYF
CDR3 length: 17; V gene: TRBV4-3; J gene: TRBJ2-7; D gene: TRBD2; clone size: NA; CDR3 DNA: TGCGCCAGCAGCCAAGATTTTCTAGCGGGGCCTTACAATGAGCAGTACTTC; CDR3 protein: CASSQDFLAGPYNEQYF
CDR3 length: 16; V gene: TRBV7-3; J gene: TRBJ2-1; D gene: NA; clone size: NA; CDR3 DNA: TGTGCCAGCAGCTTAATGGGGCAGGGTACCTACAATGAGCAGTTCTTC; CDR3 protein: CASSLMGQGTYNEQFF
CDR3 length: 13; V gene: TRBV29-1; J gene: TRBJ1-1; D gene: NA; clone size: NA; CDR3 DNA: TGCAGCGTTGTTCGCGGGCGTAACACTGAAGCTTTCTTT; CDR3 protein: CSVVRGRNTEAFF
CDR3 length: 15; V gene: TRBV10-3; J gene: TRBJ2-5; D gene: NA; clone size: NA; CDR3 DNA: TGTGCCATCAGCGACCCGGGAGTGAAATGGGAGACCCAGTACTTC; CDR3 protein: CAISDPGVKWETQYF
CDR3 length: 13; V gene: TRBV7-2; J gene: TRBJ1-2; D gene: NA; clone size: NA; CDR3 DNA: TGTGCCAGCAGCCAGGGACGTACCTATGGCTACACCTTC; CDR3 protein: CASSQGRTYGYTF
CDR3 length: 14; V gene: TRBV6-5; J gene: TRBJ2-3; D gene: NA; clone size: NA; CDR3 DNA: TGTGCCAGCAGTTATGCGGCTGCCACAGATACGCAGTATTTT; CDR3 protein: CASSYAAATDTQYF
CDR3 length: 12; V gene: TRBV5-6; J gene: TRBJ2-4; D gene: NA; clone size: NA; CDR3 DNA: TGTGCCAGCACCCCCGGGAACCTGAGGGTGTACTTC; CDR3 protein: CASTPGNLRVYF
CDR3 length: 12; V gene: TRBV29-1; J gene: TRBJ2-5; D gene: NA; clone size: NA; CDR3 DNA: TGCAGCGTTGAGGCAGCTGAAGAGACCCAGTACTTC; CDR3 protein: CSVEAAEETQYF
CDR3 length: 10; V gene: TRBV3-1; J gene: TRBJ2-3; D gene: NA; clone size: NA; CDR3 DNA: TGTGCCAGCAGCCCGGATACGCAGTATTTT; CDR3 protein: CASSPDTQYF
CDR3 length: 13; V gene: TRBV20-1; J gene: TRBJ2-5; D gene: NA; clone size: few; CDR3 DNA: TGCAGTGCTCAGGGGCCAGCCCAAGAGACCCAGTACTTC; CDR3 protein: CSAQGPAQETQYF
CDR3 length: 15; V gene: TRBV20-1; J gene: TRBJ1-3; D gene: TRBD1; clone size: NA; CDR3 DNA: TGCAGTGCTAGAGACCTCAGGGGGAGAGGAAACACCATATATTTT; CDR3 protein: CSARDLRGRGNTIYF
CDR3 length: 14; V gene: TRBV9; J gene: TRBJ2-7; D gene: NA; clone size: few; CDR3 DNA: TGTGCCAGCAGCGTCGAGGGACCCTCCTACGAGCAGTACTTC; CDR3 protein: CASSVEGPSYEQYF
CDR3 length: 13; V gene: TRBV29-1; J gene: TRBJ2-7; D gene: TRBD1; clone size: NA; CDR3 DNA: TGCAGCGTCCTAGGGGACAGGGGCCACGAGCAGTACTTC; CDR3 protein: CSVLGDRGHEQYF
CDR3 length: 13; V gene: TRBV12-3/TRBV12-4; J gene: TRBJ2-5; D gene: NA; clone size: many; CDR3 DNA: TGTGCCAGCAGTTTAGTATTGCAAGAGACCCAGTACTTC; CDR3 protein: CASSLVLQETQYF